This T cell receptor (beta chain) emerged from a study of cytomegalovirus exposure and HLA in healthy donors. Overall study: Counted in an early data release were tens of millions of unique TCRs from HLA-typed donors. The Caucasian-associated ancestry cluster contained roughly four fifths of the approximately 390 genotyped donors. General observations from the study: TCR beta sequences reportedly predicted the HLA-A and HLA-B alleles of most subjects accurately. Later work showed greater clonal expansion in HLA-associated TCR beta chains than in equally common others.

A note on this clone: No antigen is known for it.

V lost 3 bases and J 4 bases, leaving 12 bases between the germline ends. Germline-derived CDR1 and CDR2 are KGHSH and LQKENI. This CDR3 has 15 amino acids. Primers included in the PCR were 60 Vbeta and 13 Jbeta primers. Method: immunoSEQ multiplex PCR; TCRdb's copy keeps in-frame clones and lacks some. The table shows 150,000 to 200,000 clones, with roughly 79% occurring only once. The chain joins TRBV18 to TRBJ2-2; D uncertain. The sequenced sample was PBMCs. This clonotype was sampled from a woman aged 30 to 39 in good health and CMV-seropositive. CDR3 coding DNA: TGTGCCAGCTCACCGGGCCAGCTCCCCACCGGGGAGCTGTTTTTT. This gives the protein CASSPGQLPTGELFF.